These T cell receptor beta chains were read from a single sample in a study of beta chain features in type 1 diabetes. Sequencing used immunoSEQ multiplex PCR; TCRdb keeps in-frame clones, though not all of them. This sample carries over 150,000 clones, roughly 7.1% of them seen once, and the ten largest clones take approximately 0.93%. The specimen sequenced was central memory CD4+ T cells from blood. These receptors were obtained from a woman in her thirties or forties with type 1 diabetes. Each CDR3 is given with its conserved first and last residue. Each record gives: J gene, V gene, CDR3 protein.

TRBJ2-1 | TRBV29-1 | CSVGYRGGRLYNEQFF
TRBJ2-7 | TRBV12-5 | CASGSCDRNSYEQYF
TRBJ1-5 | TRBV2 | CASSEQSSNQPQHF
TRBJ2-3 | TRBV18 | CASSSREKDTPQYF
TRBJ1-2 | TRBV18 | CASSPSEQGSYGYTF
TRBJ1-5 | TRBV18 | CASSPQDRGDNQPQHF
TRBJ2-5 | TRBV5-5 | CASRPQLAIQETQYF
TRBJ2-1 | TRBV7-9 | CASSRDNEQFF
TRBJ2-7 | TRBV4-3 | CASSQDGGISYEQYF
TRBJ2-1 | TRBV7-2 | CASSLGPPSGSSYNEQFF
TRBJ2-7 | TRBV7-2 | CASSWSGSFNEQYF
TRBJ2-7 | TRBV2 | CASSRSRDRDYEQYF
TRBJ1-5 | TRBV27 | CASSPTMTGAISNQPQHF
TRBJ2-1 | TRBV28 | CASSLTGSSYNEQFF
TRBJ1-2 | TRBV4-1 | CASNGGALRNYGYTF
TRBJ2-3 | TRBV18 | CASSPPEGSGVDTQYF
TRBJ2-5 | TRBV28 | CASSLGAGGPQETQYF
TRBJ2-5 | TRBV5-1 | CASSEVAGVQETQYF
TRBJ2-7 | TRBV25-1 | CASSGWTGARAEQYF
TRBJ2-3 | TRBV9 | CASSPKTAGTDLWSTQYF
TRBJ1-2 | TRBV7-8 | CASSFSRQLIYGYTF
TRBJ1-2 | TRBV10-3 | CAISDRVDYGYTF
TRBJ2-3 | TRBV27 | CASSSLGLAEIDTQYF
TRBJ1-1 | TRBV18 | CASSPDQGRNTEAFF
TRBJ1-3 | TRBV6-4 | CASSSRGEAGNTIYF
TRBJ2-3 | TRBV5-1 | CASSLGLAGNTDTQYF
TRBJ2-7 | TRBV19 | CASSPGQGMGEQYF
TRBJ1-2 | TRBV4-3 | CASSRDRGDYGYTF